This T cell receptor beta chain was profiled in a study of cytomegalovirus exposure and HLA in healthy donors. Study background: As released early, the data held 75 million to 90 million unique TCRs from HLA-typed donors. Study conclusions and caveats: With further analysis later on, most CMV-associated TCR beta chains appeared HLA-restricted. A later look showed TCR association rates differing by HLA locus, highest for DRB1 and lowest for HLA-C.

V lost 5 bases and J 14 bases, leaving 13 bases between the germline ends. The CDR3 is 12 amino acids. Germline V lookup: CDR1 SGHTA, CDR2 FQGTGA. About this clone: Its antigen is unknown.

This PCR relied on a set of 60 Vbeta primers and 13 Jbeta primers. Measured with immunoSEQ multiplex PCR; TCRdb has only the in-frame clones, and not every one. Recorded here are about 88,000 clones; the top ten clones represent just over 5.5%. The chain joins TRBV7-3 to TRBJ1-6; the D is unclear. The sequenced sample consisted of PBMCs. The source of this sequence is a girl aged 5 to 17 in good health and CMV-seropositive. The CDR3 DNA reads as TGTGCCAGCAGCCCGACCCGGGAGACCCTCCACTTT. This translates into CASSPTRETLHF.